The 21 T cell receptor beta chains below were found in one sample sequenced in a study of blood T cell repertoires in COVID-19. Data came from immunoSEQ multiplex PCR; TCRdb stores just in-frame clones and leaves some out. Of about 250,000 clones in the sample, 75% to 85% were seen once. Sequences were obtained from peripheral blood. All receptors come from a man over 45 with active or convalescent COVID-19.

This chain links TRBV2 with TRBJ2-1; D possibly corresponds to TRBD2 (6 bases). V was shortened by 5 bases and J by 2 bases, with 19 bases between the two germline ends. Germline CDR1 reads SNHLY; CDR2 reads FYNNEI. The CDR3 runs 17 residues. The CDR3 is CASSTSRAGKTYNEQFF. The DNA of the CDR3 is TGTGCCAGCAGTACATCCAGGGCGGGAAAAACCTACAATGAGCAGTTCTTC.

V usage is TRBV5-5 and J usage is TRBJ2-5; 11 nucleotides align to TRBD2. Germline V gives CDR1 SGHKS, CDR2 YYEKEE (reference sequence). The junction had 7 bases not matched to a gene; V was cut back by 1 base and J by 5 bases. CDR3 size: 16 residues. The CDR3: CASSLSGTSGIETQYF. The CDR3 region has the DNA TGTGCCAGCAGCTTGAGCGGGACTAGCGGAATCGAGACCCAGTACTTC.

The V gene is TRBV14, the J gene TRBJ1-1, with D possibly being TRBD1 (6 bases). The V gene's germline CDR1 is SGHDN and CDR2 FVKESK. V was shortened by 4 bases and J by 4 bases, with 16 bases between the two germline ends. This CDR3 spans 15 amino acids. In DNA form, the CDR3 reads TGTGCCAGCAGCCGCCACAGGGCTGAGAGCACTGAAGCTTTCTTT. Protein product: CASSRHRAESTEAFF.

The CDR3 spells CASSLTGGSGNTIYF. CDR3 in DNA: TGTGCCAGCAGCTTGACAGGGGGCTCTGGAAACACCATATATTTT. The chain is built from TRBV7-9 and TRBJ1-3; TRBD1 matches at 9 bases. The length of the CDR3 is 15 residues. V shed 3 bases, J shed 0 bases, and the junction held 0 bases outside the gene matches. Germline V gives CDR1 SEHNR, CDR2 FQNEAQ (reference sequence).

This clone has a handful of counts. The CDR3: CAFRDTLIYGYTF. The CDR3 DNA reads TGTGCCTTCCGGGACACCCTCATCTATGGCTACACCTTC. V and J are TRBV30 and TRBJ1-2, with D maybe TRBD1 (6 bases). The CDR3 sequence is 13 residues long. Trimming left V 7 bases short and J 4 bases short, with 16 bases between. Germline V gene sequence: CDR1 GTSNPN, CDR2 SVGIG (reference sequence).

This sequence joins TRBV29-1 and TRBJ1-4, with no clear D. The V gene lost 7 bases and the J gene lost 5 bases, with 11 bases spanning the gap. The CDR3 spans 12 residues. Germline V CDR1 and CDR2: SQVTM, ANQGSEA. The CDR3 reads CSAWTGNEKLFF. CDR3 in DNA: TGCAGCGCCTGGACTGGGAATGAAAAACTGTTTTTT.

The chain combines TRBV9 with TRBJ2-2, with 8 nucleotides matching TRBD2. CDR1 and CDR2 from the germline V gene are SGDLS and YYNGEE. The junction had 7 bases not matched to a gene; V was cut back by 0 bases and J by 6 bases. The CDR3 loop spans 16 amino acids. The CDR3 DNA is TGTGCCAGCAGCGTAGCCGGGACTAGGGTTTCCGGGGAGCTGTTTTTT. Translating it yields CASSVAGTRVSGELFF.

J is TRBJ2-5 and V is TRBV5-5; 7 nucleotides line up with TRBD2. V trimming: 0 bases; J trimming: 4 bases; junction bases outside the gene matches: 9. This CDR3 spans 16 amino acids. From germline, CDR1 is SGHKS and CDR2 YYEKEE (reference sequence). Here the CDR3 reads CASSLVGRVARETQYF. CDR3 bases: TGTGCCAGCAGCTTGGTAGGGAGGGTGGCCCGAGAGACCCAGTACTTC.

The chain uses TRBV6-7 and TRBJ2-2; 8 nucleotides match TRBD2. TRBV6-7 is an open reading frame, and its role is uncertain. Unmatched junction bases numbered 5, after V lost 10 bases and J lost 1 base. This CDR3 spans 14 amino acids. As DNA, the CDR3 is TGTGCCACAGACGGGAGGGAGAACACCGGGGAGCTGTTTTTT. Protein: CATDGRENTGELFF.

This clone appeared a single time. The chain links TRBV12-3 or TRBV12-4 to TRBJ2-6; D is uncertain. The CDR3 covers 13 residues. V lost 10 bases and J lost 0, with 7 bases in between. CDR3 amino acids: CANRDSGANVLTF. In nucleotides, the CDR3 is TGTGCCAATAGAGACTCTGGGGCCAACGTCCTGACTTTC.

The chain has TRBV7-2 and TRBJ2-1; D gene unclear. The germline V gene has CDR1 SGHTA and CDR2 FQGNSA. This CDR3 comprises 13 residues. The V end lost 2 bases, the J end lost 5 bases, and 7 bases lay between the germline ends. CDR3 nucleotide sequence: TGTGCCAGCAGCTTACTTGTCGACAATGAGCAGTTCTTC. Translation: CASSLLVDNEQFF.

This chain links TRBV9 with TRBJ2-5, with 14 bases matching TRBD2. The V gene's germline CDR1 is SGDLS and CDR2 YYNGEE. The CDR3 covers 16 residues. V lost 3 bases, J lost 4 bases, and 5 bases stayed unmatched. The chain's CDR3 is CASSEGLAGVGETQYF. CDR3 bases: TGTGCCAGCAGCGAGGGACTAGCGGGAGTAGGAGAGACCCAGTACTTC.

The gene calls are TRBV5-6 and TRBJ2-4, with 7 bases matching TRBD1. CDR1 is SGHDT and CDR2 is YYEEEE in the germline V gene. The CDR3 contains 15 residues. Trimming at V came to 3 bases and at J to 1 base, leaving 4 bases not matched to a gene. The CDR3 sequence: CASSSTGDAKNIQYF. The DNA for the CDR3 is TGTGCCAGCAGCTCAACAGGGGACGCCAAAAACATTCAGTACTTC. Complete variable domain (other parts from reference TRBV5-6 and TRBJ2-4): DAGVTQSPTHLIKTRGQQVTLRCSPKSGHDTVSWYQQALGQGPQFIFQYYEEEERQRGNFPDRFSGHQFPNYSSELNVNALLLGDSALYLCASSSTGDAKNIQYFGAGTRLSVL.

The chain uses TRBV1 and TRBJ1-2. TRBV1 is a pseudogene locus. The CDR3 contains 13 residues. For the CDR3, the DNA is TGCATCCCCGGGGGTAAGAATAACTATGGCTACACCTTC. As protein: CIPGGKNNYGYTF.

This clone is a singleton in its sample. V usage is TRBV7-9 and J usage is TRBJ2-1, with TRBD1 as a possible D gene (5 bases). The V end was cut by 4 bases, the J end by 6 bases, with 10 bases between. The CDR3 loop spans 13 amino acids. Germline V gene lookup returns CDR1 SEHNR and CDR2 FQNEAQ (reference sequence). CDR3 sequence reads: CASSSREGNEQFF. CDR3 in DNA: TGTGCCAGCAGCTCCAGGGAAGGCAATGAGCAGTTCTTC. Full variable domain (remainder filled in from reference TRBV7-9 and TRBJ2-1): DTGVSQNPRHKITKRGQNVTFRCDPISEHNRLYWYRQTLGQGPEFLTYFQNEAQLEKSRLLSDRFSAERPKGSFSTLEIQRTEQGDSAMYLCASSSREGNEQFFGPGTRLTVL.

J is TRBJ1-1 and V is TRBV30, with a tentative D call TRBD1 (5 bases). Looked up from germline, CDR1 is GTSNPN and CDR2 is SVGIG (reference sequence). Trimming removed 2 bases at V and 0 bases at J, with 25 bases between. The CDR3 consists of 19 residues. CDR3 in amino acids: CAWSPPRRGSGPLNTEAFF. The CDR3 nucleotides are TGTGCCTGGAGTCCCCCCCGGAGGGGCTCTGGCCCATTGAACACTGAAGCTTTCTTT.

The rearrangement uses TRBV3-1 (or the pseudogene TRBV3-2) and TRBJ2-7; the match to TRBD2 covers 16 bases. CDR3 length: 18 residues. After removal of 4 bases from V and 4 bases from J, the junction contained 10 bases not matched to a gene. Germline assignment: CDR1 LGHDT and CDR2 YNNKEL (reference sequence). CDR3 region: CASSLSGLAGGPRYEQYF. For the CDR3, the DNA is TGTGCCAGCAGCCTTTCGGGACTAGCGGGAGGGCCTAGGTACGAGCAGTACTTC.

The rearrangement joins TRBV18 to TRBJ2-1; 7 bases fit TRBD2. There are 16 residues in the CDR3. From germline, CDR1 is KGHSH and CDR2 LQKENI. Losses at the gene ends were 3 bases for V and 7 bases for J; bases not matched to a gene: 12. CDR3 coding DNA: TGTGCCAGCTCACCCCTAGTATTAAGCGGGAAAAATGAGCAGTTCTTC. This codes for CASSPLVLSGKNEQFF.

This clone showed up just a few times. This chain joins TRBV5-4 and TRBJ1-1; 7 bases line up with TRBD1. The germline gives CDR1 SGHNT, CDR2 YYREEE (reference sequence). CDR3 size: 15 residues. V was clipped by 5 bases and J by 5 bases; unmatched bases: 12. For the CDR3, the DNA is TGTGCCAGCAGTCCCCAAGACAGGGCCGGGACTGAAGCTTTCTTT. Protein sequence: CASSPQDRAGTEAFF.

The V gene is TRBV7-8, the J gene TRBJ2-3, with 10 positions matching TRBD2. CDR1 is SGHVS, CDR2 FQNEAQ, per germline. The CDR3 spans 17 residues. Trimming took 2 bases from V and 3 from J; bases not matched to a gene: 8. CDR3 coding DNA: TGTGCCAGCAGCTTACGGGAGCCAGCGGGAGGGACAGATACGCAGTATTTT. It specifies CASSLREPAGGTDTQYF.

J is TRBJ2-7 and V is TRBV9; TRBD2 agrees at 7 bases. The germline gives CDR1 SGDLS, CDR2 YYNGEE. V dropped 3 bases and J dropped 7; count of bases not matched to a gene: 13. The CDR3 is 15 residues long. The CDR3 DNA follows: TGTGCCAGCAGCGCCGCGGGAGAGCCCACGGGGGAGCAGTACTTC. It specifies CASSAAGEPTGEQYF.